This TCR beta chain came from a study of graft-versus-host responses after intestinal transplantation. Study summary: Each patient got anti-thymocyte globulin induction, then tacrolimus and steroids for around three years.

Whole-study findings and limits: Where graft-donor T cell macrochimerism was present, patients had high graft-versus-host to host-versus-graft clonal ratios in allografts.

Profiling relied on immunoSEQ multiplex PCR, and the TCRdb table lists in-frame clones only, not all of them. The sample shows tens of thousands of clones, less than 90% of them seen only once. In regard to this clone: Its antigen is unidentified.

The V and J ends lost 4 bases and 2 bases respectively, with 5 bases between them. The CDR3 covers 11 residues. Germline V CDR1 and CDR2: SQVTM, ANQGSEA. The TCR comes from a human patient who received an intestinal transplant, so some T cells may come from the graft donor. The rearrangement uses TRBV29-1 and TRBJ2-5; D call uncertain. The source material was PBMCs, sampled around 1,000 days after transplant. For the CDR3, the DNA is TGCAGCGTTGTCCGGCAAGAGACCCAGTACTTC. It yields the protein CSVVRQETQYF.